The rows below give T cell receptor beta chains drawn from one sample of a study of blood T cell repertoires in COVID-19. This table comes from immunoSEQ multiplex PCR, and its TCRdb copy is limited to in-frame clones, with some not included. The data show about 63,000 clones, approximately 85% seen once. Sequencing was performed on peripheral blood. The receptors stem from a human donor in a cohort sampled during active COVID-19. Each CDR3 is given with its conserved first and last residue. The D gene is left open where the match is weak. Size is stated for part of the rows, as once, few or many counts, or as a class when the clone is expanded.

d_gene	v_gene	abundance	j_gene	CDR3aa	CDR3nt
TRBD1	TRBV5-5	-	TRBJ1-4	CASSPRQGSGEKLFF	TGTGCCAGCAGCCCGAGACAGGGATCAGGAGAAAAACTGTTTTTT
TRBD2	TRBV13	-	TRBJ2-3	CASSLQRGSADTQYF	TGTGCCAGCAGTCTACAGCGGGGAAGTGCAGATACGCAGTATTTT
-	TRBV28	-	TRBJ2-5	CASSLPARVETQYF	TGTGCCAGCAGTTTACCGGCCAGGGTGGAGACCCAGTACTTC
-	TRBV29-1	-	TRBJ1-5	CSEEERDQPQHF	TGCAGCGAGGAGGAGCGAGATCAGCCCCAGCATTTT
-	TRBV10-3	-	TRBJ2-7	CAISETGSSYEQYF	TGTGCCATCAGTGAAACAGGGAGCTCCTACGAGCAGTACTTC
-	TRBV11-2	-	TRBJ2-3	CASSLRRGDTQYF	TGTGCCAGCAGCTTACGGCGGGGAGATACGCAGTATTTT
-	TRBV5-1	few	TRBJ1-1	CASSLARSITENTEAFF	TGCGCCAGCAGCTTGGCCCGATCGATCACAGAGAACACTGAAGCTTTCTTT
-	TRBV20-1	-	TRBJ1-2	CSATIYYGYTF	TGCAGTGCTACGATCTATTATGGCTACACCTTC
TRBD2	TRBV18	-	TRBJ2-5	CASSPRRSSGRETQYF	TGTGCCAGCTCACCACGGAGGAGTAGCGGGAGAGAGACCCAGTACTTC
TRBD2	TRBV18	-	TRBJ2-5	CASSSTSGGEETQYF	TGTGCCAGCTCATCGACTAGCGGGGGCGAAGAGACCCAGTACTTC
TRBD2	TRBV24-1	-	TRBJ2-1	CATSDATSGYNEQFF	TGTGCCACCAGTGACGCCACTAGCGGTTACAATGAGCAGTTCTTC
TRBD1	TRBV7-2	-	TRBJ2-5	CASKKASGTGGGGAQYF	TGTGCCAGCAAAAAGGCCTCCGGGACAGGGGGCGGGGGGGCCCAGTACTTC
-	TRBV5-1	-	TRBJ2-7	CASSLAGHEQYF	TGCGCCAGCAGCTTGGCTGGGCACGAGCAGTACTTC
-	TRBV7-9	-	TRBJ2-7	CASSPDRSWGEQYF	TGTGCCAGCAGCCCCGACAGGTCCTGGGGCGAGCAGTACTTC
-	TRBV5-5	-	TRBJ2-7	CASSTGSPTYEQYF	TGTGCCAGCAGCACGGGATCGCCAACCTACGAGCAGTACTTC
TRBD2	TRBV7-9	-	TRBJ2-7	CASSLVGTSGYEQYF	TGTGCCAGCAGCTTAGTCGGGACTAGCGGTTACGAGCAGTACTTC